This T cell receptor (beta chain) originates from a study of blood T cells in healthy people across ages. RNA extraction gave at least 5.5 micrograms of total RNA per sample. PCR was performed a second time for 7 to 11 cycles using a sample-barcoded 5' primer and a J-beta primer mix. TCRdb recomputed calls from the 5' RACE reads with MiXCR, one row per CDR3 protein. The table has just under 750,000 distinct CDR3 sequences, 20% to 25% seen once; the top ten hold less than 25%. V was pared by 8 bases and J by 0 bases, with 14 bases of the junction left unmatched. The germline V gene encodes CDR1 MNHNS and CDR2 SASEGT. The length of the CDR3 is 17 residues.

The chain combines TRBV6-1 with TRBJ2-7; 9 bases align to TRBD1. The specimen sequenced was blood. This TCR was sampled from a man aged 70-80 years in good health. CDR3 loop: CASQLDTGGTLSYEQYV. Here the CDR3 DNA reads TGTGCCAGCCAACTCGATACAGGGGGCACCCTCTCCTACGAGCAGTACGTC.